These T cell receptor beta chains were read from a single sample in a study of blood T cell repertoires in COVID-19. Libraries were prepared by immunoSEQ multiplex PCR; TCRdb keeps only in-frame clonotypes and omits some of them. The profile covers approximately 77,000 clones, with 80% to 90% appearing a single time and approximately 4.2% taken by the ten largest. The sequenced material came from peripheral blood. The receptors stem from a man aged 50 or older with active COVID-19. CDR3s leave out the opening cysteine and the closing phenylalanine or tryptophan.

j_call	v_call	cdr3_aa
TRBJ1-2	TRBV6-5	ASRGDSLNGYGYT
TRBJ2-3	TRBV7-2	ASNPTGGTDTQY
TRBJ2-3	TRBV12-3/TRBV12-4	ASTVTGADTQY
TRBJ1-2	TRBV6-5	ASSYGTVGHGYT
TRBJ2-1	TRBV14	ASSHMSLFMSSYNEQF
TRBJ1-6	TRBV12-3/TRBV12-4	ASSTGNSPLH
TRBJ2-2	TRBV7-8	ASGREGAGSTGELF
TRBJ1-5	TRBV5-5	ASSVGQQNQPQH
TRBJ1-5	TRBV5-1	ASSSGGQGNQPQH
TRBJ1-1	TRBV5-6	ASSFWDRDTEAF
TRBJ2-7	TRBV18	ASSSGGLAGNEQY
TRBJ2-2	TRBV7-9	ASTNRVAGELF
TRBJ1-6	TRBV7-2	ASSLVFSAGMNNSPLH
TRBJ2-7	TRBV3-1/TRBV3-2	ASSNRQGAY
TRBJ2-6	TRBV19	ASSMGASGANVLT
TRBJ2-2	TRBV11-1	ASSLAIGGAAGELF
TRBJ2-7	TRBV28	ASSGQQYEQY
TRBJ2-3	TRBV5-1	ASSLVPYGRAASTDTQY
TRBJ2-4	TRBV28	ASTQQGSKNIQY
TRBJ2-7	TRBV12-5	ASGRGTGNYEQY
TRBJ1-2	TRBV6-1	ASSDLAGPTNYGYT
TRBJ2-3	TRBV5-1	ASAQTASGFSDTQY
TRBJ1-2	TRBV6-4	ASSETANYGYT
TRBJ1-3	TRBV12-3/TRBV12-4	ASGDRVGNTIY
TRBJ1-2	TRBV5-8	ASSTPGHNYGYT
TRBJ2-7	TRBV5-1	ASSLDELAGQSYEQY